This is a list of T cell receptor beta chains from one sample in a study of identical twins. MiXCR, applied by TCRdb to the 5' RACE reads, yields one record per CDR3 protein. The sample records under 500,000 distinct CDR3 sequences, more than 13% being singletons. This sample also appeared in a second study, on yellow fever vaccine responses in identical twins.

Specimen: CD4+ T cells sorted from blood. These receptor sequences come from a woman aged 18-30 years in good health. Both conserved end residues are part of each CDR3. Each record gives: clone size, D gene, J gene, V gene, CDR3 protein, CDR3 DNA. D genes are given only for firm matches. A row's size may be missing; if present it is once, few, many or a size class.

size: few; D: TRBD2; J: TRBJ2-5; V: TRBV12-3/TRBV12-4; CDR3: CASSLTPKTSGRTETQYF; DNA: TGTGCCAGCAGTTTAACCCCCAAGACTAGCGGGAGAACTGAGACCCAGTACTTC
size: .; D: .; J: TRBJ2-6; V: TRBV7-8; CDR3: CASSLDASGSGANVLTF; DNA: TGTGCCAGCAGCTTAGATGCGTCGGGGTCTGGGGCCAACGTCCTGACTTTC
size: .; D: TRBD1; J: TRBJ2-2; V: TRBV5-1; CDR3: CASSPRTGVKNTGELFF; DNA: TGCGCCAGCAGCCCGAGGACAGGGGTTAAGAACACCGGGGAGCTGTTTTTT
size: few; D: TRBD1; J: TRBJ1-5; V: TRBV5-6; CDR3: CASSWQGGNQPQHF; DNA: TGTGCCAGCAGCTGGCAGGGGGGCAATCAGCCCCAGCATTTT
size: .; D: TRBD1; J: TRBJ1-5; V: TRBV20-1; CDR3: CSARVAGQGHQPQHF; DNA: TGCAGTGCTAGAGTGGCAGGACAGGGCCATCAGCCCCAGCATTTT
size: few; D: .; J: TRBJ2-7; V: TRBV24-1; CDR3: CATIWPAGDPNFYEQYF; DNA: TGTGCCACCATCTGGCCAGCGGGCGACCCAAACTTCTACGAGCAGTACTTC
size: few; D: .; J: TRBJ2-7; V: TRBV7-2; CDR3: CASSLHGGPYEQYF; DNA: TGTGCCAGCAGCCTCCACGGAGGTCCCTACGAGCAGTACTTC
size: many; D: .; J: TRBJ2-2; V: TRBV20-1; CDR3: CSARRQDMTGELFF; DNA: TGCAGTGCTAGGAGGCAGGATATGACCGGGGAGCTGTTTTTT
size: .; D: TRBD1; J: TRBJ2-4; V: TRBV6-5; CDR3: CASSYSGTGIAIQYF; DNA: TGTGCCAGCAGTTACTCTGGGACAGGGATTGCTATTCAGTACTTC
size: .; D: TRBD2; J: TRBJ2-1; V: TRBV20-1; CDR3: CSAERGLAEEQFF; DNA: TGCAGTGCTGAGAGGGGACTAGCGGAAGAGCAGTTCTTC
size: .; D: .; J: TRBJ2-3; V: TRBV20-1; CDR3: CSARDLGGNTDTQYF; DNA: TGCAGTGCTAGAGATTTAGGGGGGAACACAGATACGCAGTATTTT
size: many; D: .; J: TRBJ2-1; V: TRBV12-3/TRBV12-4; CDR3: CASGGYNEQFF; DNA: TGTGCCAGCGGGGGATACAATGAGCAGTTCTTC
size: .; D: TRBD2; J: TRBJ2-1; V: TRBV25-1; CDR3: CASSELFGLDPSYNEQFF; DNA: TGTGCCAGCAGTGAACTTTTCGGACTAGACCCATCCTACAATGAGCAGTTCTTC
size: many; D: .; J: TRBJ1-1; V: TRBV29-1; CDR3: CSVEGRRGSVGTEAFF; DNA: TGCAGCGTTGAAGGTCGGAGGGGGAGTGTGGGGACTGAAGCTTTCTTT